What follows is one T cell receptor beta chain and its context. Its target is unknown. CD45RO negativity and positive selection for CCR7 defined naive CD8 cells, a population that excluded terminally differentiated effector memory CD45RA+ cells. Every donor was a Caucasian adult from Nashville, Tennessee. Genomic DNA of every subset was divided equally among multiple immunoSEQ plates. Sequenced by immunoSEQ multiplex PCR; TCRdb stores in-frame clones only, minus some. The sample gives about 2 million clones, about 95% of which show up once; 1.1% is in the top ten. The data are from a study of shared clonotypes between healthy human individuals. Overall study results and limits: Sharing across four donors was highest in naive CD4 (around 5%) and lowest in memory CD8 (approximately 0.4%).

The V gene lost 6 bases and the J gene lost 5 bases, with 17 bases spanning the gap. CDR3 size: 15 residues. In germline, CDR1 is MNHEY, CDR2 SVGAGI. The rearrangement uses TRBV6-5 and TRBJ2-1, with D possibly being TRBD2 (5 bases). Sequencing input: naive CD8+ T cells sorted from blood. This TCR was recovered from a man younger than 35 in good health. CDR3 DNA sequence: TGTGCCAGCAGCCCCCCTGGAGGTCGAAACAATGAGCAGTTCTTC. Its protein is CASSPPGGRNNEQFF.